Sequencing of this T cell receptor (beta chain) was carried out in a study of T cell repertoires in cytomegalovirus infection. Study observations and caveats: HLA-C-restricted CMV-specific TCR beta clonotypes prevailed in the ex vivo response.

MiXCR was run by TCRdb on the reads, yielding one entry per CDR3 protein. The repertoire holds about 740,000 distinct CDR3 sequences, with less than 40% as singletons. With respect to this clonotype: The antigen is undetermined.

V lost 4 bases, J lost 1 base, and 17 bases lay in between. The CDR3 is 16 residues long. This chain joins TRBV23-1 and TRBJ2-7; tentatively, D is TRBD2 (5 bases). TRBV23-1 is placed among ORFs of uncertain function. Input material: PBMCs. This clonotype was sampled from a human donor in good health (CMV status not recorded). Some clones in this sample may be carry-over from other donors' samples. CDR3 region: CASSPTGDGESYEQYF. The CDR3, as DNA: TGCGCCAGCAGTCCCACCGGCGACGGGGAGTCCTACGAGCAGTACTTC.